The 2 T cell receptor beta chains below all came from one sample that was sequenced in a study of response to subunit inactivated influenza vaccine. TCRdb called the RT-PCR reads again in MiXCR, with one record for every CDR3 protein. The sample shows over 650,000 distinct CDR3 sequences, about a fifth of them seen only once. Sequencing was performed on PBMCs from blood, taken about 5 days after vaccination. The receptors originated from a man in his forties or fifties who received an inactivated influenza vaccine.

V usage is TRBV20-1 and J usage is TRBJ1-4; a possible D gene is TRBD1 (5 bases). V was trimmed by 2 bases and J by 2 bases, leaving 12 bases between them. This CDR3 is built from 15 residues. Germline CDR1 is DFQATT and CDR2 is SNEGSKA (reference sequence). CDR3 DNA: TGCAGTGCTAGATGGGGGGGATCGACTAATGAAAAACTGTTTTTT. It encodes CSARWGGSTNEKLFF.

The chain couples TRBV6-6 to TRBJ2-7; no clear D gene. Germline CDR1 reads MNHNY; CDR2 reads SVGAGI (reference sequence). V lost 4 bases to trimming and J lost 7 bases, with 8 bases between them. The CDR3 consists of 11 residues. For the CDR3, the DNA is TGTGCCAGCAGTTCCGAAGGGGAGCAGTACTTC. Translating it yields CASSSEGEQYF.